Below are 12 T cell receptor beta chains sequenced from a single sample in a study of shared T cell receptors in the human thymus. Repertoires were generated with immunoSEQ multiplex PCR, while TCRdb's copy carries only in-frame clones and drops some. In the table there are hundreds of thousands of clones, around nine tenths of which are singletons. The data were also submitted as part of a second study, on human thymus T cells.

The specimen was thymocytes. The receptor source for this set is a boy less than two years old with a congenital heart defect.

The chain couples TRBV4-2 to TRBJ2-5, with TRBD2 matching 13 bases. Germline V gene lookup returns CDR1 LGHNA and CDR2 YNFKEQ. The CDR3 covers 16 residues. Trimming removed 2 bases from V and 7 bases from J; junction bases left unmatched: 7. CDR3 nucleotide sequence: TGTGCCAGCAGCCAAAGTGGGACTAGCGGGGCGGGGACCCAGTACTTC. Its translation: CASSQSGTSGAGTQYF.

The CDR3 DNA reads TGTGCCAGCAGCCATTTCCCGGACAGGAGCGAGCAGTACTTC. Translated: CASSHFPDRSEQYF. The chain joins TRBV7-9 to TRBJ2-7; TRBD1 matches 7 bases. J gave up 6 bases and V 5 bases, and 10 bases lay outside the gene matches. This CDR3 is built from 14 residues. CDR1 and CDR2 (germline): SEHNR, FQNEAQ (reference sequence). Full variable domain (rest looked up from reference TRBV7-9 and TRBJ2-7): DTGVSQNPRHKITKRGQNVTFRCDPISEHNRLYWYRQTLGQGPEFLTYFQNEAQLEKSRLLSDRFSAERPKGSFSTLEIQRTEQGDSAMYLCASSHFPDRSEQYFGPGTRLTVT.

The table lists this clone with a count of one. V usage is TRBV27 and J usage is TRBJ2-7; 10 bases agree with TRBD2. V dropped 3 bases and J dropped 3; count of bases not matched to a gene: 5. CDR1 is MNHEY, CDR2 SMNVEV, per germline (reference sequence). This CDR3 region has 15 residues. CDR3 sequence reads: CASSFWTSGGYEQYF. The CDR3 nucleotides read TGTGCCAGCAGTTTTTGGACTAGCGGCGGCTACGAGCAGTACTTC.

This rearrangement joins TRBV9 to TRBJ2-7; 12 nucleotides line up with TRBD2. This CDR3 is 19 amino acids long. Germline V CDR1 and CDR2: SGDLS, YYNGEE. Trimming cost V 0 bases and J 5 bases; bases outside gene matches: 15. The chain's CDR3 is CASSVGGTAGLAGLHEQYF. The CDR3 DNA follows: TGTGCCAGCAGCGTAGGAGGGACCGCGGGACTAGCGGGCTTGCACGAGCAGTACTTC.

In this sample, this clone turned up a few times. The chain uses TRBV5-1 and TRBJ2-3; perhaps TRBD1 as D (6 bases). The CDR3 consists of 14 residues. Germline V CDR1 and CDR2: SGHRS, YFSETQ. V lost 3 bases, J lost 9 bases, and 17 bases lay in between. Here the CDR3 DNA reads TGCGCCAGCAGCTCCGGGACAAGGCAAGGGACGCAGTATTTT. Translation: CASSSGTRQGTQYF. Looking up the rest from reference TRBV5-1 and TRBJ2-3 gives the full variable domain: KAGVTQTPRYLIKTRGQQVTLSCSPISGHRSVSWYQQTPGQGLQFLFEYFSETQRNKGNFPGRFSGRQFSNSRSEMNVSTLELGDSALYLCASSSGTRQGTQYFGPGTRLTVL.

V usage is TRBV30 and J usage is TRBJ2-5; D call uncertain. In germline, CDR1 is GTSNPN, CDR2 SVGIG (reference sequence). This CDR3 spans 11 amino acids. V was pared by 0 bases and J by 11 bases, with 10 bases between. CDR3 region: CAWSVLRVQYF. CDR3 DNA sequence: TGTGCCTGGAGTGTACTAAGAGTGCAGTACTTC.

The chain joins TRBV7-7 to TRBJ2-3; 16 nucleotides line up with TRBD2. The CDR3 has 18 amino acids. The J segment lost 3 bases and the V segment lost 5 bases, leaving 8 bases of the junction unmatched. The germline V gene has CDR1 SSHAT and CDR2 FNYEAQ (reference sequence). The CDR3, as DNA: TGTGCCAGCAGCGCCGGGACTAGCGGGAGGGCCTTGACAGATACGCAGTATTTT. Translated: CASSAGTSGRALTDTQYF.

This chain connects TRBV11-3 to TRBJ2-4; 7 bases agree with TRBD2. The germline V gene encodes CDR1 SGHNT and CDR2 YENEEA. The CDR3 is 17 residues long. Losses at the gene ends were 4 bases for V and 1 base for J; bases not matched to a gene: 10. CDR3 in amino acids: CASSSERGGLAKNIQYF. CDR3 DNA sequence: TGTGCCAGCAGCTCCGAGAGGGGAGGGCTGGCCAAAAACATTCAGTACTTC.

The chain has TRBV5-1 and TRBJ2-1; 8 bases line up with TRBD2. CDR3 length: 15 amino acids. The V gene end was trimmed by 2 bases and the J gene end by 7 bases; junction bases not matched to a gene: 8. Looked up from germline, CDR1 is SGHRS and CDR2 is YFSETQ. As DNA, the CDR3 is TGCGCCAGCAGCTTAGCGGGAGTTTTCGGGAATGAGCAGTTCTTC. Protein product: CASSLAGVFGNEQFF. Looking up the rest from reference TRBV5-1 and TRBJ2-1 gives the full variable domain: KAGVTQTPRYLIKTRGQQVTLSCSPISGHRSVSWYQQTPGQGLQFLFEYFSETQRNKGNFPGRFSGRQFSNSRSEMNVSTLELGDSALYLCASSLAGVFGNEQFFGPGTRLTVL.

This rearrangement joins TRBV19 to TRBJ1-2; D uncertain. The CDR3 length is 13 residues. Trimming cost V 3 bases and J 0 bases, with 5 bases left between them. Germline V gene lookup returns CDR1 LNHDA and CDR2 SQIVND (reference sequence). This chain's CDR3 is CASSIPANYGYTF. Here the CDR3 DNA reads TGTGCCAGTAGTATCCCAGCTAACTATGGCTACACCTTC. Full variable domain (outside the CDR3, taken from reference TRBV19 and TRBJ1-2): DGGITQSPKYLFRKEGQNVTLSCEQNLNHDAMYWYRQDPGQGLRLIYYSQIVNDFQKGDIAEGYSVSREKKESFPLTVTSAQKNPTAFYLCASSIPANYGYTFGSGTRLTVV.

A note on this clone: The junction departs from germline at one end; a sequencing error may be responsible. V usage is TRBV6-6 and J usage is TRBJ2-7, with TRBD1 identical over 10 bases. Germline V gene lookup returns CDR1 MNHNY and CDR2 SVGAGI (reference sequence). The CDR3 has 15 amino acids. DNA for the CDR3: TGTACCAGCAGTTACCCGGGACAGGGGTTCTACGAGCAGTACTTC. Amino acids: CTSSYPGQGFYEQYF.

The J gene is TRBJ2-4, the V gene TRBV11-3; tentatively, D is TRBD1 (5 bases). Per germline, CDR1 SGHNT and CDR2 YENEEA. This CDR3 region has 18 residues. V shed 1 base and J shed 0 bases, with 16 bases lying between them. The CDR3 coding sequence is TGTGCCAGCAGCTTAGGTTTGCTGCCCCAGGGAGCCAAAAACATTCAGTACTTC. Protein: CASSLGLLPQGAKNIQYF.